The rows below give T cell receptor beta chains drawn from one sample of a study of shared clonotypes between healthy human individuals. Sequencing was performed with immunoSEQ multiplex PCR; in TCRdb, only in-frame clones are kept and a portion is missing. Among about 2.3 million clones listed, just under 95% were seen once. Sequences were obtained from naive CD4+ T cells from PBMCs. The source of these receptors is a man aged 18 to 29 in good health. Some clones in this sample may be carry-over from other donors' samples. Each CDR3 is given with its conserved first and last residue. Size is stated for part of the rows, as once, few or many counts, or as a class when the clone is expanded.

v_gene: TRBV6-5
abundance: once
CDR3aa: CASSLGGTRWYEQYF

v_gene: TRBV7-3
abundance: .
CDR3aa: CASSLNRDSVDYTF

v_gene: TRBV7-6
abundance: .
CDR3aa: CASSSLSQSAYNEQFF

v_gene: TRBV5-1
abundance: .
CDR3aa: CASSSGTSANNEQFF

v_gene: TRBV7-3
abundance: .
CDR3aa: CASSLGGQRIEAFF

v_gene: TRBV7-9
abundance: .
CDR3aa: CASSLGAGQGTTEAFF

v_gene: TRBV5-6
abundance: once
CDR3aa: CASSFGTVSDNEQFF

v_gene: TRBV9
abundance: .
CDR3aa: CASSVLGASNEQFF

v_gene: TRBV18
abundance: once
CDR3aa: CASSPGTDNQPQHF

v_gene: TRBV29-1
abundance: .
CDR3aa: CSVGGVPWASNTEAFF

v_gene: TRBV7-2
abundance: .
CDR3aa: CASSLVQVPGNTIYF

v_gene: TRBV5-1
abundance: .
CDR3aa: CASSWIPTLAQTRNTEAFF

v_gene: TRBV28
abundance: .
CDR3aa: CASSPFGTDGNTIYF

v_gene: TRBV5-1
abundance: .
CDR3aa: CASSPVGTENEQFF

v_gene: TRBV7-6
abundance: .
CDR3aa: CASSSKSSGSYEQYF

v_gene: TRBV30
abundance: .
CDR3aa: CAWSWGDGGGYTF

v_gene: TRBV25-1
abundance: .
CDR3aa: CASGSDTNYGYTF

v_gene: TRBV5-4
abundance: .
CDR3aa: CASSTWGATNEKLFF

v_gene: TRBV11-2
abundance: .
CDR3aa: CASSSRLAGVVQVRDEQYF

v_gene: TRBV19
abundance: .
CDR3aa: CASRNRGAGEQYF

v_gene: TRBV10-3
abundance: once
CDR3aa: CAIGEGSPDEQYF

v_gene: TRBV5-1
abundance: .
CDR3aa: CASSLRPQREGYNEQFF

v_gene: TRBV4-2
abundance: once
CDR3aa: CASSRGGAAQSSGANVLTF

v_gene: TRBV28
abundance: .
CDR3aa: CASPPFGEPSNQPQHF

v_gene: TRBV2
abundance: .
CDR3aa: CARTSGSTSDTQYF

v_gene: TRBV28
abundance: .
CDR3aa: CASSFYRPNSNQPQHF

v_gene: TRBV4-1
abundance: .
CDR3aa: CASSQGGTLGEKLFF

v_gene: TRBV7-2
abundance: .
CDR3aa: CASSYSYNEQFF

v_gene: TRBV28
abundance: .
CDR3aa: CASSGTGVFDGYTF